These T cell receptor beta chains were read from a single sample in a study of cytomegalovirus exposure and HLA in healthy donors. Measured with immunoSEQ multiplex PCR; TCRdb has only the in-frame clones, and not every one. This repertoire shows about 200,000 clones, approximately 80% found once; its top ten account for 1.5% to 2%. Source material: PBMCs. These receptor sequences come from a woman aged 30 to 39 in good health and CMV-seronegative. Each CDR3 is given with its conserved first and last residue. Fields, in order: CDR3 length, D gene, V gene, J gene, clone size, CDR3 protein, CDR3 DNA. D genes are given only for firm matches. Expanded clones get a size class; other rows say once, few or many, or leave the size out.

13	NA	TRBV10-3	TRBJ2-1	few	CATEDRGFDEQFF	TGTGCCACGGAAGATAGAGGCTTCGATGAGCAGTTCTTC
16	TRBD1	TRBV11-3	TRBJ2-2	NA	CASSLGGGSNTGELFF	TGTGCCAGCAGCTTAGGAGGGGGCTCGAACACCGGGGAGCTGTTTTTT
15	NA	TRBV10-3	TRBJ2-1	NA	CAISHPGEDYNEQFF	TGTGCCATCAGCCACCCGGGGGAGGACTACAATGAGCAGTTCTTC
16	TRBD2	TRBV5-1	TRBJ2-1	NA	CASSGTSGITYNEQFF	TGCGCCAGCAGCGGGACTAGCGGAATTACCTACAATGAGCAGTTCTTC
15	NA	TRBV7-2	TRBJ2-3	NA	CASSLEVAVTDTQYF	TGTGCCAGCAGCTTAGAGGTAGCGGTTACAGATACGCAGTATTTT
15	TRBD1	TRBV5-1	TRBJ1-2	NA	CASSLGQGKDSGYTF	TGCGCCAGCAGCTTGGGACAGGGAAAAGATAGTGGCTACACCTTC
15	TRBD1	TRBV5-1	TRBJ1-4	once	CASSLEGQGTEKLFF	TGCGCCAGCAGCTTGGAGGGACAGGGAACCGAAAAACTGTTTTTT
13	NA	TRBV27	TRBJ1-1	NA	CASSLAGNTEAFF	TGTGCCAGCAGTTTGGCAGGGAACACTGAAGCTTTCTTT
13	NA	TRBV19	TRBJ1-2	NA	CASSLRRPYGYTF	TGTGCCAGTAGTTTGCGGCGACCCTATGGCTACACCTTC
14	TRBD2	TRBV11-2	TRBJ2-1	NA	CASSIAGVNNEQFF	TGTGCCAGCAGTATAGCGGGAGTGAACAATGAGCAGTTCTTC
18	TRBD1	TRBV11-2	TRBJ2-2	few	CASSFYTAGTGNTGELFF	TGTGCCAGCAGCTTCTACACCGCCGGGACAGGAAACACCGGGGAGCTGTTTTTT
15	NA	TRBV19	TRBJ2-2	NA	CASSISGGLVGELFF	TGTGCCAGTAGTATATCGGGCGGACTGGTTGGGGAGCTGTTTTTT
14	NA	TRBV4-1	TRBJ1-1	NA	CASRNRARNTEAFF	TGCGCCAGCAGAAACAGGGCTAGAAACACTGAAGCTTTCTTT
14	TRBD2	TRBV9	TRBJ2-1	NA	CASSVSGRTNEQFF	TGTGCCAGCAGCGTCAGCGGGAGGACGAATGAGCAGTTCTTC
16	TRBD2	TRBV7-3	TRBJ2-2	NA	CASSLGRGGNTGELFF	TGTGCCAGCAGCTTAGGACGGGGGGGGAACACCGGGGAGCTGTTTTTT
15	NA	TRBV2	TRBJ1-6	few	CASSQPGLPVSPLHF	TGTGCCAGCAGTCAACCGGGACTCCCTGTTTCACCCCTCCACTTT
16	TRBD2	TRBV4-3	TRBJ2-1	few	CASSQDTSGGYNEQFF	TGCGCCAGCAGCCAGGATACTAGCGGGGGATACAATGAGCAGTTCTTC
15	NA	TRBV7-6	TRBJ2-5	NA	CASSFGGRGQETQYF	TGTGCCAGCAGCTTCGGGGGGCGAGGCCAAGAGACCCAGTACTTC
16	NA	TRBV4-3	TRBJ2-7	NA	CASSQDAPARGYEQYF	TGCGCCAGCAGCCAAGATGCCCCAGCGCGAGGATACGAGCAGTACTTC
14	NA	TRBV7-9	TRBJ2-2	NA	CASSPNRVTGELFF	TGTGCCAGCAGCCCAAACCGGGTCACCGGGGAGCTGTTTTTT
15	TRBD2	TRBV7-9	TRBJ2-7	NA	CSSSLWEGPSYEQYF	TGTTCCAGCAGCCTTTGGGAGGGTCCCTCCTACGAGCAGTACTTC
15	NA	TRBV7-9	TRBJ1-3	NA	CASSSQGSTGNTIYF	TGTGCCAGCAGCTCGCAGGGCTCCACTGGAAACACCATATATTTT
14	NA	TRBV27	TRBJ1-1	few	CASVGFPAGTEAFF	TGTGCCAGCGTCGGCTTTCCCGCGGGCACTGAAGCTTTCTTT
15	NA	TRBV7-9	TRBJ2-7	NA	CASSLDLGAPDEQYF	TGTGCCAGCAGCTTAGACCTGGGGGCTCCGGACGAGCAGTACTTC
13	NA	TRBV28	TRBJ2-5	NA	CASSPPRRGTQYF	TGTGCCAGCAGTCCCCCCCGCAGAGGGACCCAGTACTTC
15	NA	TRBV28	TRBJ1-1	few	CASSFPWGVNTEAFF	TGTGCCAGCAGTTTCCCCTGGGGAGTTAACACTGAAGCTTTCTTT
16	NA	TRBV19	TRBJ2-4	NA	CASSNYRSTAKNIQYF	TGTGCCAGTAGTAATTACAGGTCGACAGCCAAAAACATTCAGTACTTC
15	NA	TRBV18	TRBJ1-4	NA	CASSPDSRRNEKLFF	TGTGCCAGCTCACCCGACTCTCGGCGGAATGAAAAACTGTTTTTT
14	NA	TRBV27	TRBJ2-7	NA	CASSFQAEYYEQYF	TGTGCCAGCAGTTTTCAAGCGGAATATTACGAGCAGTACTTC
15	NA	TRBV12-1	TRBJ1-2	NA	CASSSGQIFNYGYTF	TGTGCCAGCAGCTCGGGACAGATATTTAACTATGGCTACACCTTC
14	NA	TRBV6-6	TRBJ2-1	NA	CASSYGQILTEQFF	TGTGCCAGCAGTTACGGCCAAATATTAACCGAGCAGTTCTTC
15	NA	TRBV6-5	TRBJ2-4	once	CASSRDGRGKNIQYF	TGTGCCAGCAGTCGTGATGGGCGGGGCAAAAACATTCAGTACTTC
15	TRBD1	TRBV5-1	TRBJ2-7	NA	CASSWRTGVTYEQYF	TGCGCCAGCAGCTGGCGGACAGGGGTCACCTACGAGCAGTACTTC
19	TRBD2	TRBV13	TRBJ2-1	NA	CASSSRTSGRSEWYNEQFF	TGTGCCAGCAGCTCGCGGACTAGCGGGAGGTCGGAGTGGTACAATGAGCAGTTCTTC